The present T cell receptor beta chain was sequenced within a study of blood T cell repertoires in COVID-19. Study at large: The cDNA or gDNA used as material had been derived from T cells, B-cell-depleted T cells, or PBMCs.

The CDR3 covers 16 residues. The germline V gene encodes CDR1 SGHDT and CDR2 YYEEEE. The V end was cut by 4 bases, the J end by 8 bases, with 19 bases between. Profiling relied on immunoSEQ multiplex PCR, and the TCRdb table lists in-frame clones only, not all of them. The table includes approximately 300,000 clones, around nine tenths detected once. The study drew participants aged about 18 to 90 years from some 23 US areas. Donors were grouped by their self-reported clinical history. Individuals in the exposed group had encountered a COVID-19 case within 2 weeks preceding study entry. This receptor was obtained from a young woman who had been exposed to COVID-19. The chain has TRBV5-6 and TRBJ1-6, with D possibly TRBD1 on 5 matching bases. Sequencing input: PBMCs or T cells enriched from blood (not recorded which). The CDR3 sequence: CASSLTGPPGDSPLHF. The CDR3 region has the DNA TGTGCCAGCAGCCTTACAGGCCCCCCGGGCGATTCACCCCTCCACTTT.